Sequencing of this T cell receptor (beta chain) was carried out in a study of T cells in Graves' hyperthyroidism and ophthalmopathy. Study overall: Pretreatment peripheral blood was obtained at initial diagnosis.

Hyperthyroidism patients were newly diagnosed, had disease duration under 2 months, and were aged 18 to 65 years. Study-wide findings and caveats: The model identified upcoming ophthalmopathy a median about 7.1 months ahead of onset.

To note about this clonotype: Its target is unknown.

RNA transcripts served as the template for amplifying TCR beta CDR3 regions. First-round RT-PCR targeting the TCR CDR3 was performed with the HTBI primer set. MiXCR, run by TCRdb on the multiplex PCR reads, gives a single entry per CDR3 protein. Of under 400,000 distinct CDR3 sequences listed, around 20% are singletons. The clonotype originates from a woman between 50 and 59 years old with Graves' hyperthyroidism. The specimen sequenced was blood.

The CDR3: CASSFGVTDTQYF. The CDR3 DNA follows: TGCGCCAGCAGCTTCGGGGTCACAGATACGCAGTATTTT. The gene calls are TRBV5-1 and TRBJ2-3, with D possibly matching TRBD2 (5 bases). The CDR3 consists of 13 residues. The V end was cut by 2 bases, the J end by 2 bases, with 6 bases between. The germline CDR1 and CDR2 sequences are SGHRS and YFSETQ.